This T cell receptor (beta chain) was sequenced during a study of radiotherapy plus CTLA-4 blockade in lung cancer. Overall study findings and caveats: Clones derived from tumor TCRs expanded in blood after radiotherapy plus ipilimumab.

Sequencing was performed with immunoSEQ multiplex PCR; in TCRdb, only in-frame clones are kept and a portion is missing. The sample lists 45,000 to 55,000 clones; more than 70% were seen once. Unmatched junction bases numbered 6, after V lost 4 bases and J lost 2 bases. CDR3 length: 15 amino acids. From germline, CDR1 is SGHRS and CDR2 YFSETQ. Worth noting for this clone: What it recognizes is unknown.

This TCR was sampled from a human donor with non-small cell lung cancer whose response to radiotherapy plus ipilimumab could not be evaluated. Sequencing was performed on peripheral blood, taken from a patient treated with radiotherapy plus ipilimumab. The rearrangement uses TRBV5-1 and TRBJ2-5, with 9 nucleotides matching TRBD1. CDR3 sequence reads: CASSAGQGRQETQYF. In DNA, the CDR3 is TGCGCCAGCAGCGCGGGACAGGGACGGCAAGAGACCCAGTACTTC.